Below are 25 T cell receptor beta chains sequenced from a single sample in a study of T-cell memory formation after mild COVID-19. TCRdb recomputed calls from the 5' RACE reads with MiXCR, one row per CDR3 protein. In the table there are approximately 210,000 distinct CDR3 sequences, 10% of which are singletons. Material for sequencing was PBMCs or a T cell subset sorted from them (not recorded which). These receptors originate from a man aged 18 to 30 who had mild COVID-19 (a few samples of this study predate the infection). Cell type and time point are not known.

The CDR3 nucleotides are TGCGCCAGCAGCTTGGACCAGGGGGGGTATACGCAGTATTTT. Translated: CASSLDQGGYTQYF. J is TRBJ2-3 and V is TRBV5-1; either TRBD1 or TRBD2 may fit D (7 bases each). CDR3 length: 14 residues. Looked up from germline, CDR1 is SGHRS and CDR2 is YFSETQ. Trimming took off 0 bases at V and 7 bases at J, with 12 bases between the two ends.

This clonotype was observed many times. V is TRBV27 and J is TRBJ2-1; possible D gene TRBD2, 7 bases. V was trimmed by 5 bases and J by 3 bases, leaving 20 bases between them. The germline V gene encodes CDR1 MNHEY and CDR2 SMNVEV (reference sequence). The CDR3 is 17 amino acids. DNA of the CDR3: TGTGCCAGCAGTCAATCTTTGGGGGGGGCCGTCTACAATGAGCAGTTCTTC. Translation: CASSQSLGGAVYNEQFF.

The rearrangement uses TRBV27 and TRBJ1-2; 7 bases match TRBD1. This CDR3 contains 13 residues. Per the germline V gene, CDR1 is MNHEY and CDR2 is SMNVEV (reference sequence). V lost 0 bases, J lost 5 bases, and 0 bases stayed unmatched. CDR3 amino acids: CASSLSGQYGYTF. The CDR3 DNA reads TGTGCCAGCAGTTTATCGGGACAGTATGGCTACACCTTC.

At least ten counts were recorded for this clonotype. This chain connects TRBV28 to TRBJ2-7; 7 bases fit TRBD1. Germline-derived CDR1 and CDR2 are MDHEN and SYDVKM. The CDR3 is made up of 13 amino acids. Trimming at V came to 7 bases and at J to 3 bases, leaving 6 bases not matched to a gene. This CDR3 is CASKIGGRYEQYF. The CDR3 coding sequence is TGTGCCAGCAAAATAGGGGGCCGCTACGAGCAGTACTTC.

This clonotype has only a few counts. The rearrangement links TRBV20-1 to TRBJ1-1; D is unresolved. Trimming removed 2 bases from V and 5 bases from J, with 9 bases in between. The CDR3 is 12 residues long. Germline values: CDR1 DFQATT, CDR2 SNEGSKA (reference sequence). The CDR3 here is CSARLDYTEAFF. CDR3 bases: TGCAGTGCTAGATTGGATTATACTGAAGCTTTCTTT.

Only a few counts were recorded for this clonotype. The rearrangement uses TRBV6-6 and TRBJ2-3; D may be TRBD2 (5 bases). The V and J ends lost 5 bases and 3 bases respectively, with 21 bases between them. This CDR3 is built from 17 residues. Germline V lookup: CDR1 MNHNY, CDR2 SVGAGI (reference sequence). CDR3 nucleotide sequence: TGTGCCAGCAGTGCTCGTACCGGGCCCCCGGGGACAGATACGCAGTATTTT. It yields the protein CASSARTGPPGTDTQYF.

This sequence joins TRBV6-2 or TRBV6-3 and TRBJ2-3; D is unclear. CDR3 length: 12 residues. The germline CDR1 and CDR2 sequences are MNHEY and SVGEGT. V shed 4 bases and J shed 5 bases, with 7 bases lying between them. Here the CDR3 reads CASSFQEDTQYF. The CDR3, as DNA: TGTGCCAGCAGTTTTCAGGAAGATACGCAGTATTTT.

This clonotype was seen only once. The gene calls are TRBV6-5 and TRBJ2-7; 8 bases align to TRBD1. The ends lost 6 bases at V and 3 bases at J; junction bases unmatched: 10. This CDR3 is 15 amino acids long. Germline CDR1 reads MNHEY; CDR2 reads SVGAGI. This chain's CDR3 is CASRPGQGQIYEQYF. CDR3 in DNA: TGTGCCAGCAGACCCGGACAGGGTCAAATCTACGAGCAGTACTTC.

CDR3 sequence reads: CASSLQSGGQETQYF. In DNA form, the CDR3 reads TGTGCCAGCAGCTTGCAAAGCGGGGGCCAAGAGACCCAGTACTTC. The chain carries TRBV5-4 and TRBJ2-5, with 8 bases aligning to TRBD2. V lost 1 base, J lost 1 base, and 3 bases stayed unmatched. Germline CDR1 reads SGHNT; CDR2 reads YYREEE (reference sequence). The CDR3 has 15 residues.

This clonotype was counted ten times or more. The chain uses TRBV7-2 and TRBJ2-7; 7 nucleotides line up with TRBD1. The junction had 10 bases not matched to a gene; V was cut back by 5 bases and J by 3 bases. This CDR3 spans 15 amino acids. Germline-derived CDR1 and CDR2 are SGHTA and FQGNSA. The CDR3 here is CASSPRTGDYYEQYF. CDR3 nucleotides: TGTGCCAGCAGCCCCCGGACAGGAGACTACTACGAGCAGTACTTC.

The V gene is TRBV12-3 or TRBV12-4, the J gene TRBJ1-5; D gene ambiguous. V was trimmed by 6 bases and J by 6 bases, leaving 9 bases between them. The CDR3 runs 12 residues. The CDR3 sequence is CASSLRVQPQHF. The CDR3 nucleotides are TGTGCCAGCAGCCTGAGGGTTCAGCCCCAGCATTTT.

The chain employs TRBV7-2 and TRBJ2-1; 11 bases align to TRBD1. Germline V lookup: CDR1 SGHTA, CDR2 FQGNSA. CDR3 size: 16 residues. V shed 5 bases and J 5 bases; nucleotides not matched to a gene: 8. CDR3 loop: CASSPLGTGGNNEQFF. The CDR3, as DNA: TGTGCCAGCAGCCCCCTGGGGACAGGGGGAAACAATGAGCAGTTCTTC. The complete variable domain, with remaining parts taken from reference TRBV7-2 and TRBJ2-1, reads GAGVSQSPSNKVTEKGKDVELRCDPISGHTALYWYRQSLGQGLEFLIYFQGNSAPDKSGLPSDRFSAERTGGSVSTLTIQRTQQEDSAVYLCASSPLGTGGNNEQFFGPGTRLTVL.

For the CDR3, the DNA is TGTGCCACCAGCCCCGGGACAGGGGGCGGTGGGACCCAGTACTTC. Amino acids: CATSPGTGGGGTQYF. The chain joins TRBV24-1 to TRBJ2-5; 12 positions agree with TRBD1. This CDR3 comprises 15 residues. V lost 7 bases, J lost 7 bases, and 9 bases stayed unmatched. Germline V lookup: CDR1 KGHDR, CDR2 SFDVKD.

The chain is built from TRBV7-2 and TRBJ1-1; D not resolved. CDR1 and CDR2 from the germline V gene are SGHTA and FQGNSA. The CDR3 runs to 15 residues. V gave up 0 bases and J gave up 4 bases, with 12 bases separating them. The CDR3 nucleotides are TGTGCCAGCAGCTTAGCGAGGAACAGCCTCACTGAAGCTTTCTTT. Protein: CASSLARNSLTEAFF.

The table lists this clonotype with a few counts. The V gene is TRBV6-5, the J gene TRBJ2-1; D ambiguous. Per the germline V gene, CDR1 is MNHEY and CDR2 is SVGAGI. The CDR3 runs to 14 residues. V was clipped by 4 bases and J by 5 bases, with 12 bases between them. This CDR3 is CASSLSGPHNEQFF. The CDR3 nucleotides are TGTGCCAGCAGTTTGTCTGGGCCCCACAATGAGCAGTTCTTC.

This clonotype was observed at least ten times. V gene TRBV6-5 combines with J gene TRBJ2-3; TRBD2 matches 9 bases. Germline CDR1 MNHEY, CDR2 SVGAGI. The CDR3 consists of 16 residues. V lost 4 bases and J lost 0; bases outside the gene matches: 5. CDR3: CASSWTSAISTDTQYF. In DNA form, the CDR3 reads TGTGCCAGCAGTTGGACTAGCGCGATAAGCACAGATACGCAGTATTTT.

The chain combines TRBV14 with TRBJ1-2; tentatively, D is TRBD1 (5 bases). Looked up from germline, CDR1 is SGHDN and CDR2 is FVKESK. V lost 4 bases and J 7 bases, leaving 16 bases between the germline ends. CDR3 length equals 14 residues. CDR3 DNA sequence: TGTGCCAGCAGCCTCGGGACTCTCAATCGTGGCTACACCTTC. Residues: CASSLGTLNRGYTF. Full variable domain (remainder filled in from reference TRBV14 and TRBJ1-2): EAGVTQFPSHSVIEKGQTVTLRCDPISGHDNLYWYRRVMGKEIKFLLHFVKESKQDESGMPNNRFLAERTGGTYSTLKVQPAELEDSGVYFCASSLGTLNRGYTFGSGTRLTVV.

Here the CDR3 DNA reads TGTGCCAGCAGCTTATCGACAGACTACGAGCAGTACTTC. Its translation: CASSLSTDYEQYF. The chain uses TRBV7-8 and TRBJ2-7, with D maybe TRBD1 (5 bases). Trimming took 2 bases from V and 3 from J, leaving 8 bases between them. Germline CDR1 is SGHVS and CDR2 is FQNEAQ. The CDR3 spans 13 residues.

This rearrangement joins TRBV19 to TRBJ1-5, with D possibly matching TRBD1 (5 bases). The ends were cut back, 9 bases at V and 0 bases at J, with 18 bases in the middle. CDR3 size: 16 residues. The germline V gene encodes CDR1 LNHDA and CDR2 SQIVND (reference sequence). For the CDR3, the DNA is TGTGCCAGCAACTCCGGCAGGGCTAATAGCAATCAGCCCCAGCATTTT. This gives the protein CASNSGRANSNQPQHF.

This clonotype was detected many times. The V gene is TRBV12-3 or TRBV12-4, the J gene TRBJ2-3; 8 bases line up with TRBD2. This CDR3 contains 15 residues. V lost 6 bases and J lost 3; bases outside the gene matches: 8. CDR3 amino acids: CASRPPGLETDTQYF. CDR3 coding DNA: TGTGCCAGCAGGCCCCCGGGACTAGAAACAGATACGCAGTATTTT.

The rearrangement uses TRBV6-5 and TRBJ2-2, with 7 bases fitting TRBD1. Trimming cost V 2 bases and J 7 bases; bases outside gene matches: 4. Germline V CDR1 and CDR2: MNHEY, SVGAGI. CDR3 length: 14 amino acids. The CDR3 is CASSYRGLIGELFF. CDR3 bases: TGTGCCAGCAGTTACAGGGGGCTAATCGGGGAGCTGTTTTTT.

This clonotype came up many times. The J gene is TRBJ1-1, the V gene TRBV5-1; D remains ambiguous. From germline, CDR1 is SGHRS and CDR2 YFSETQ. Trimming took off 7 bases at V and 0 bases at J, with 7 bases between the two ends. CDR3 size: 12 residues. The CDR3 DNA follows: TGCGCCAGCCGCGAGATGAACACTGAAGCTTTCTTT. Its protein is CASREMNTEAFF.

This clonotype came up a few times. The chain couples TRBV5-1 to TRBJ1-5; 7 positions match TRBD1. With 4 bases clipped from V and 5 bases from J, the junction kept 6 bases outside the gene matches. The CDR3 has 14 amino acids. Germline V gene data show CDR1 as SGHRS and CDR2 as YFSETQ. The CDR3 sequence: CASSPTGPDQPQHF. CDR3 DNA: TGCGCCAGCAGCCCGACAGGGCCCGATCAGCCCCAGCATTTT.

J is TRBJ1-2 and V is TRBV29-1; D is possibly TRBD1 (5 bases). The V end lost 1 base, the J end lost 6 bases, and 12 bases lay between the germline ends. CDR1 and CDR2 from the germline V gene are SQVTM and ANQGSEA. The CDR3 spans 13 residues. The CDR3: CSVEVGGYDGYTF. The DNA for the CDR3 is TGCAGCGTTGAAGTCGGGGGTTATGATGGCTACACCTTC.

This clonotype was counted a few times. The V call is TRBV29-1, the J call TRBJ2-7; TRBD1 matches 9 bases. With 3 bases clipped from V and 6 bases from J, the junction kept 15 bases outside the gene matches. Germline V CDR1 and CDR2: SQVTM, ANQGSEA. This CDR3 is built from 16 residues. The CDR3 DNA follows: TGCAGCGTTGATCTGGGGGGTCGGACAGGGGTTTTCGAGCAGTACTTC. Its translation: CSVDLGGRTGVFEQYF.